The clone carrying this TCR beta chain has a handful of counts. The source of the sample is a study of T cells of healthy individuals. One entry per CDR3 protein, called by TCRdb with MiXCR from the 5' RACE reads. In the table there are 40,000 to 60,000 distinct CDR3 sequences, over 12% of which are singletons. This clonotype was obtained from a human donor in good health.

The CDR3 loop reads CASSDWDKSSGANVLTF. In DNA, the CDR3 is TGTGCCAGCAGTGATTGGGACAAGAGCTCTGGGGCCAACGTCCTGACTTTC. The V and J genes are TRBV2 and TRBJ2-6, with a weak D call TRBD1 (6 bases). Trimming stripped 3 bases from V and 0 bases from J, with 12 bases between. This CDR3 is 17 amino acids long. The germline CDR1 and CDR2 sequences are SNHLY and FYNNEI.